The clone carrying this T cell receptor (beta chain) was counted between two and nine times. Its specificity is not known. Trimming cost V 8 bases and J 3 bases; bases outside gene matches: 10. Germline assignment: CDR1 GTSNPN and CDR2 SVGIG (reference sequence). This CDR3 has 14 residues. This specimen comes from a study of T cells after yellow fever vaccination. Study as a whole: Libraries from low-cell-number fractions were prepared with the SMART-Seq v4 Ultra Low Input RNA kit. The study's findings and limits: Just a small share of clonotypes turned up in the CD4 compartment as well as the CD8 compartment. High-abundance clonotypes from the bulk population could contaminate FACS-sorted repertoires.

The 5'RACE template-switching step produced TCR cDNA and added a universal primer site and UMIs. TCRdb redid the calling of the 5' RACE reads with MiXCR, one entry per CDR3 protein. This sample has roughly 300,000 distinct CDR3 sequences, with about 7.8% found just once. The origin of this receptor is a man between 18 and 29 years old who received the YFV17D yellow fever vaccine. Sequencing was performed on PBMCs, taken more than 40 days after the first yellow fever vaccination. The rearrangement links TRBV30 to TRBJ1-3; TRBD1 agrees at 7 bases. CDR3 region: CARGEGALGNTIYF. The CDR3 nucleotides are TGTGCCAGAGGGGAGGGGGCGCTTGGAAACACCATATATTTT. Together with reference TRBV30 and TRBJ1-3, the CDR3 gives the full variable domain: SQTIHQWPATLVQPVGSPLSLECTVEGTSNPNLYWYRQAAGRGLQLLFYSVGIGQISSEVPQNLSASRPQDRQFILSSKKLLLSDSGFYLCARGEGALGNTIYFGEGSWLTVV.